Below, 26 T cell receptor beta chains from the same sample are listed, as sequenced in a study of T cells in Graves' hyperthyroidism and ophthalmopathy (dated by TCRdb to about 2019). Libraries were constructed by multiplex PCR. The reads were generated on an Illumina HiSeq 2000. The TCR beta CDR3 regions were amplified from the RNA transcripts. A first-round RT-PCR of the TCR CDR3 used the HTBI primer set with the Qiagen OneStep RT-PCR kit. Using fastp at Q25 and MiXCR, TCRdb reprocessed the public reads and kept productive beta chains. All rows with the same CDR3 protein become a single entry with the most common DNA and genes. The sample contains about 400,000 distinct CDR3 sequences, roughly 15% of them found a single time. Around 13% of the sample goes to the ten largest clones. The sample was blood. Receptors were obtained from a man aged 18 to 35 with Graves' ophthalmopathy.

This clonotype was counted many times. The chain is built from TRBV11-3 and TRBJ2-7; 8 nucleotides align to TRBD1. Germline CDR1 is SGHNT and CDR2 is YENEEA. V shed 0 bases and J 2 bases; nucleotides not matched to a gene: 3. The CDR3 covers 15 residues. Here the CDR3 DNA reads TGTGCCAGCAGCTTAGAAGGACAGGGACCCTACGAGCAGTACTTC. Encoded protein: CASSLEGQGPYEQYF.

The gene calls are TRBV7-9 and TRBJ1-3, with a possible D match to TRBD1 (5 bases). Trimming pared 6 bases from V and 0 bases from J, leaving 18 bases between. CDR1 SEHNR and CDR2 FQNEAQ come from the germline V gene (reference sequence). This CDR3 contains 17 residues. This CDR3 is CASSSGRDGSSGNTIYF. Written as DNA, the CDR3 is TGTGCCAGCAGTTCAGGGAGGGATGGGTCCTCTGGAAACACCATATATTTT. The whole variable domain, remainder taken from reference TRBV7-9 and TRBJ1-3, is DTGVSQNPRHKITKRGQNVTFRCDPISEHNRLYWYRQTLGQGPEFLTYFQNEAQLEKSRLLSDRFSAERPKGSFSTLEIQRTEQGDSAMYLCASSSGRDGSSGNTIYFGEGSWLTVV.

This clonotype was detected only a few times. The V gene is TRBV25-1, the J gene TRBJ2-5; possible D gene TRBD1, 6 bases. The ends were cut back, 1 base at V and 1 base at J, with 16 bases in the middle. This CDR3 comprises 17 residues. Germline assignment: CDR1 MGHDK and CDR2 SYGVNS. The CDR3 sequence is CASSESGRGRVQETQYF. CDR3 coding DNA: TGTGCCAGCAGTGAATCGGGCAGGGGACGAGTCCAAGAGACCCAGTACTTC.

This chain links TRBV2 with TRBJ1-6; 11 nucleotides align to TRBD1. The germline CDR1 and CDR2 sequences are SNHLY and FYNNEI. The CDR3 spans 17 residues. The V gene end was trimmed by 7 bases and the J gene end by 3 bases; junction bases not matched to a gene: 8. The CDR3 loop reads CASTYAGTGGYNSPLHF. As DNA, the CDR3 is TGTGCCAGCACCTACGCAGGGACAGGGGGCTATAATTCACCCCTCCACTTT.

For this clonotype: This may stem from a read error, because a much larger clone lies one nucleotide away. This chain's CDR3 is CASSPGTSVYSEQFF. The DNA of the CDR3 is TGCGCCAGCAGCCCCGGGACTAGCGTTTACAGTGAGCAGTTCTTC. The J gene is TRBJ2-1, the V gene TRBV5-1, with TRBD2 matching over 10 bases. CDR3 size: 15 residues. Germline CDR1 SGHRS, CDR2 YFSETQ.

This clonotype came up many times. This chain links TRBV19 with TRBJ2-3; D call uncertain. V was trimmed by 1 base and J by 1 base, leaving 9 bases between them. The germline CDR1 and CDR2 sequences are LNHDA and SQIVND (reference sequence). The CDR3 is 15 amino acids. CDR3 region: CASSIATLGTDTQYF. Here the CDR3 DNA reads TGTGCCAGTAGTATAGCTACCCTGGGCACAGATACGCAGTATTTT. Variable domain in full (rest from reference TRBV19 and TRBJ2-3): DGGITQSPKYLFRKEGQNVTLSCEQNLNHDAMYWYRQDPGQGLRLIYYSQIVNDFQKGDIAEGYSVSREKKESFPLTVTSAQKNPTAFYLCASSIATLGTDTQYFGPGTRLTVL.

This clonotype appeared many times. This chain's CDR3 is CASSEWREGGGLYGYTF. CDR3 bases: TGTGCCAGCAGTGAATGGAGGGAGGGGGGGGGTCTCTATGGCTACACCTTC. This chain uses TRBV6-1 with TRBJ1-2; possibly TRBD1 for D (6 bases). The CDR3 totals 17 residues. Germline CDR1 and CDR2: MNHNS and SASEGT. Trimming took off 2 bases at V and 4 bases at J, with 20 bases between the two ends.

This clonotype was seen ten or more times. This sequence joins TRBV7-9 and TRBJ1-4, with D possibly being TRBD1 (6 bases). The CDR3 covers 15 residues. Germline CDR1 and CDR2: SEHNR and FQNEAQ (reference sequence). V lost 1 base and J lost 6, with 12 bases in between. Here the CDR3 reads CASSLGGTSDEKLFF. The CDR3 DNA is TGTGCCAGCAGCTTAGGCGGGACATCAGATGAAAAACTGTTTTTT.

In this sample, this clonotype turned up a few times. The rearrangement joins TRBV4-1 to TRBJ2-7; no clear D. Germline-derived CDR1 and CDR2 are MGHRA and YSYEKL. V was trimmed by 4 bases and J by 5 bases, leaving 15 bases between them. This CDR3 contains 14 residues. Written as DNA, the CDR3 is TGCGCCAGCAGCCCCTTTGAGGAGAACGACGAGCAGTACTTC. Encoded protein: CASSPFEENDEQYF.

The table lists this clonotype with many counts. This CDR3 reads CASSLPGTATYEQYF. The CDR3 DNA is TGTGCCAGCAGCCTGCCAGGGACGGCCACCTACGAGCAGTACTTC. The rearrangement joins TRBV7-2 to TRBJ2-7; D tentatively reads TRBD1 or TRBD2 (5 bases each). Trimming took 5 bases from V and 2 from J, leaving 16 bases between them. There are 15 residues in the CDR3. The germline gives CDR1 SGHTA, CDR2 FQGNSA.

This clonotype came up many times. The chain has TRBV5-5 and TRBJ2-7; D unclear. This CDR3 is built from 12 residues. Germline V lookup: CDR1 SGHKS, CDR2 YYEKEE (reference sequence). With 1 base removed from V and 5 bases from J, the gap between germline ends came to 7 bases. CDR3 sequence: CASSLWGDEQYF. CDR3 nucleotides: TGTGCCAGCAGCTTGTGGGGTGACGAGCAGTACTTC.

This chain joins TRBV6-4 and TRBJ2-1, with 15 positions matching TRBD2. V lost 6 bases to trimming and J lost 4 bases; unmatched junction nucleotides: 4. Germline values: CDR1 MRHNA, CDR2 SNTAGT. The CDR3 contains 16 residues. CDR3 sequence reads: CASSRTSGGGYNEQFF. CDR3 nucleotides: TGTGCCAGCAGCCGGACTAGCGGGGGGGGGTACAATGAGCAGTTCTTC.

The V and J genes are TRBV30 and TRBJ2-4; possible D gene TRBD1, 5 bases. V was clipped by 2 bases and J by 6 bases, with 11 bases between them. CDR1 is GTSNPN and CDR2 is SVGIG in the germline V gene (reference sequence). The CDR3 spans 13 residues. The CDR3 DNA sequence: TGTGCCTGGAGTAATCTAGGGGTAAACATTCAGTACTTC. Encoded protein: CAWSNLGVNIQYF.

The rearrangement uses TRBV12-3 or TRBV12-4 and TRBJ1-4; D not certain. The CDR3 is 12 residues long. Trimming pared 3 bases from V and 7 bases from J, leaving 6 bases between. DNA of the CDR3: TGTGCCAGCAGTTTGGACGGTGAAAAACTGTTTTTT. Translating it yields CASSLDGEKLFF.

There are many counts of this clonotype. The genes are TRBV11-1 and TRBJ2-7; perhaps TRBD2 as D (6 bases). This CDR3 comprises 13 residues. V lost 5 bases, J lost 6 bases, and 14 bases lay in between. CDR1 is SGHAT and CDR2 is FQDESV in the germline V gene (reference sequence). CDR3 sequence reads: CASSPGTAREQYF. The DNA for the CDR3 is TGTGCCAGCAGCCCGGGGACTGCTCGCGAGCAGTACTTC.

This clonotype was detected ten times or more. The rearrangement links TRBV28 to TRBJ2-3; 9 bases line up with TRBD2. The ends lost 1 base at V and 0 bases at J; junction bases unmatched: 5. The CDR3 contains 17 residues. Germline V gene data show CDR1 as MDHEN and CDR2 as SYDVKM. CDR3 nucleotides: TGTGCCAGCAGTTTATACACAGGGACTAGCAGCACAGATACGCAGTATTTT. This codes for CASSLYTGTSSTDTQYF.

This clonotype was seen ten or more times. This CDR3 is CASSHGQGLAYNSPLHF. The CDR3 DNA reads TGTGCCAGCAGTCACGGACAGGGGCTAGCCTATAATTCACCCCTCCACTTT. V gene TRBV12-3 or TRBV12-4 combines with J gene TRBJ1-6; 9 bases match TRBD1. V gave up 5 bases and J gave up 2 bases; unmatched junction bases: 7. The length of the CDR3 is 17 residues.

This clonotype was counted at least ten times. The genes are TRBV6-1 and TRBJ2-1; D assignment may be TRBD1 or TRBD2 (5 bases each). This CDR3 contains 14 residues. CDR1 MNHNS and CDR2 SASEGT come from the germline V gene. Trimming took off 6 bases at V and 10 bases at J, with 19 bases between the two ends. The CDR3 region has the DNA TGTGCCAGCAGGGCTACTAGAGGCAAGGGGGAGCAGTTCTTC. Translated: CASRATRGKGEQFF.

This clonotype was seen repeatedly, ten times or more. The J gene is TRBJ2-7, the V gene TRBV12-3 or TRBV12-4; D is possibly TRBD2 (6 bases). The CDR3 extends over 14 amino acids. Between the trimmed V and J ends, which lost 3 bases and 5 bases, there was a span of 14 bases. This chain's CDR3 is CASSFSGGINEQYF. CDR3 nucleotides: TGTGCCAGCAGTTTTAGCGGCGGGATCAACGAGCAGTACTTC.

This clonotype was detected ten times or more. In DNA form, the CDR3 reads TGTGCCACCAGTGAAGGGGGCTCCTACGAGCAGTACTTC. Residues: CATSEGGSYEQYF. This chain joins TRBV24-1 and TRBJ2-7, with TRBD1 as a possible D gene (6 bases). The CDR3 sequence is 13 residues long. Germline loops: CDR1 KGHDR, CDR2 SFDVKD. Trimming left V 4 bases short and J 0 bases short, with 6 bases between.

A note on this clonotype: One end of the junction fails to match germline, which may point to a read error. This rearrangement joins TRBV15 to TRBJ2-7, with TRBD1 as a possible D gene (5 bases). The CDR3 runs 16 residues. CDR1 is LNHNV and CDR2 is YYDKDF in the germline V gene (reference sequence). In nucleotides, the CDR3 is TGTGTCACCAGCAGTCCTCGGGTAGGGGCATCCTACGAGCAGTACTTC. Its protein is CVTSSPRVGASYEQYF.

This clonotype appeared many times. The genes are TRBV30 and TRBJ2-4, with D possibly TRBD2 on 5 matching bases. Trimming removed 0 bases at V and 11 bases at J, with 8 bases between. This CDR3 contains 11 residues. The germline V gene has CDR1 GTSNPN and CDR2 SVGIG (reference sequence). In DNA form, the CDR3 reads TGTGCCTGGAGTGTACGGGGATTTCAGTACTTC. This codes for CAWSVRGFQYF.

CDR3 sequence: CASSYERGGRYIQYF. DNA for the CDR3: TGTGCCAGCAGTTATGAGCGGGGGGGCCGGTACATTCAGTACTTC. The chain recombines TRBV6-9 with TRBJ2-4; 10 bases map to TRBD2. Germline V gives CDR1 MNHGY, CDR2 SVAAGI. CDR3 length equals 15 residues. With V trimmed by 2 bases and J by 8 bases, 6 bases remained unmatched.

This clonotype was recorded only once. The V and J genes are TRBV7-8 and TRBJ2-3; D is unresolved. There are 16 residues in the CDR3. V lost 2 bases and J 1 base, leaving 13 bases between the germline ends. Germline V gene data show CDR1 as SGHVS and CDR2 as FQNEAQ. Here the CDR3 reads CASSLWSGSGTDTQYF. The CDR3 nucleotides read TGTGCCAGCAGCTTATGGTCCGGATCGGGCACAGATACGCAGTATTTT.

V and J are TRBV10-2 and TRBJ2-7; the match to TRBD1 covers 8 bases. The CDR3 sequence is 16 residues long. V trimming: 1 base; J trimming: 1 base; junction bases outside the gene matches: 6. From germline, CDR1 is WSHSY and CDR2 SAAADI. The CDR3 DNA is TGCGCCAGCAGTGAGTGGGCAGGGGGCGCTTCCTACGAGCAGTACTTC. Translated: CASSEWAGGASYEQYF.

This clonotype was recorded at least ten times. The gene calls are TRBV29-1 and TRBJ1-2; weak D call: TRBD1 (6 bases). V was pared by 3 bases and J by 4 bases, with 12 bases between. CDR1 and CDR2 (germline): SQVTM, ANQGSEA. This CDR3 spans 13 amino acids. The CDR3 DNA follows: TGCAGCGTTGAGGCACAGGGACCCTATGGCTACACCTTC. Residues: CSVEAQGPYGYTF.